Listed below are T cell receptor beta chains from one sample, sequenced in a study of vaccination effects on CD4 cells after COVID-19. The table came from immunoSEQ multiplex PCR; TCRdb's copy has only in-frame clones and leaves some out. The table shows 65,000 to 85,000 clones, with 75% to 90% occurring only once. These TCRs' antigens remain unknown. The sequencing here drew on CD4+ T cells from PBMCs cultured with SARS-CoV-2 spike peptides, taken before COVID-19 vaccination. These receptors all stem from a human donor who received a COVID-19 vaccine. Both conserved end residues are part of each CDR3. The D gene is left open where the match is weak. Not every row has a clone size; where given, it reads once, few, many or a size class.

NA	NA	TRBV30	TRBJ2-6	TGTGCCTGGAGGCAGACTCGGGCCAACGTCCTGACTTTC	CAWRQTRANVLTF
NA	NA	TRBV5-1	TRBJ2-5	TGCGCCAGCAGCTTCGGCAGGGGATTTTTACAAGAGACCCAGTACTTC	CASSFGRGFLQETQYF
NA	NA	TRBV12-3/TRBV12-4	TRBJ2-1	TGTGCCAGCGACAATGAGCAGTTCTTC	CASDNEQFF
NA	NA	TRBV30	TRBJ2-6	TGTGCCTGGAGTGTAGCGCGGTCTTGGGCTGGTGGGGCCAACGTCCTGACTTTC	CAWSVARSWAGGANVLTF
NA	TRBD1	TRBV6-6	TRBJ2-1	TGTGCCAGCATCGACTCGGGACAGGGGTACAATGAGCAGTTCTTC	CASIDSGQGYNEQFF
NA	TRBD1	TRBV6-4	TRBJ1-2	TGTGCCAGGTGGGGACAGGGTTACTATGGCTACACCTTC	CARWGQGYYGYTF
few	NA	TRBV5-1	TRBJ1-1	TGCGCCAGCAGCTCGACTCCTGAACCGGCGGAAGCTTTCTTT	CASSSTPEPAEAFF
once	TRBD1	TRBV7-6	TRBJ1-2	TGTGCCAGCAGCTTAACAACAGGGGGACCTAACTATGGCTACACCTTC	CASSLTTGGPNYGYTF
NA	NA	TRBV11-1	TRBJ2-2	TGTGCCAGCAGCTTAGTAGGGGGGGGGCCGGCCGGGGAGCTGTTTTTT	CASSLVGGGPAGELFF
NA	NA	TRBV24-1	TRBJ1-3	TGTGCCACCAGTGATCCAGGAAGCTCTGGAAACACCATATATTTT	CATSDPGSSGNTIYF
few	NA	TRBV18	TRBJ1-4	TGTGCCAGCTCACGAGCAACTAATGAAAAACTGTTTTTT	CASSRATNEKLFF